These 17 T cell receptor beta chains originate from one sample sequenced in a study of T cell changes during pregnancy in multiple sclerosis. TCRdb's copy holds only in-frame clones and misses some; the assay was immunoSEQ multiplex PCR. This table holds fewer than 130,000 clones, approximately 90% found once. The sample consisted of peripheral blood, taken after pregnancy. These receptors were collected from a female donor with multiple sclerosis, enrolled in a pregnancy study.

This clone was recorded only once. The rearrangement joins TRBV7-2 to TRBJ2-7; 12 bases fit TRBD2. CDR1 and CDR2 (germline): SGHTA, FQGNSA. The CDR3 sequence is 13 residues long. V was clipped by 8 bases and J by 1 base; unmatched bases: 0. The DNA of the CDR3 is TGTGCCAGCGGGACTAGCGGGTCCTACGAGCAGTACTTC. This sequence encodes CASGTSGSYEQYF.

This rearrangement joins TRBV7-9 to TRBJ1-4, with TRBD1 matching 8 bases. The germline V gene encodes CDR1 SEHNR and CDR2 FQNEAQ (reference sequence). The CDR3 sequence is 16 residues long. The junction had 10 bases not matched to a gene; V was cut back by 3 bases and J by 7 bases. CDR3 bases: TGTGCCAGCAGCTTTAATTTAGACAGGGGCCCTGAAAAACTGTTTTTT. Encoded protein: CASSFNLDRGPEKLFF.

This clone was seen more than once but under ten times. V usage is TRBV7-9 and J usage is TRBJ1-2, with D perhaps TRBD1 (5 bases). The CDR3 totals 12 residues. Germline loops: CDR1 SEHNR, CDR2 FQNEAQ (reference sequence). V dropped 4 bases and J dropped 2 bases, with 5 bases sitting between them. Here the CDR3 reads CASSSGNYGYTF. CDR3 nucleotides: TGTGCCAGCAGCTCAGGGAACTATGGCTACACCTTC.

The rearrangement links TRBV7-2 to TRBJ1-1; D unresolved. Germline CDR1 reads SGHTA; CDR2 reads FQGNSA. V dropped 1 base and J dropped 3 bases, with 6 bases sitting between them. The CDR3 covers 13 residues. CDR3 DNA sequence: TGTGCCAGCAGCTTAGTTCCCGACACTGAAGCTTTCTTT. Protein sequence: CASSLVPDTEAFF.

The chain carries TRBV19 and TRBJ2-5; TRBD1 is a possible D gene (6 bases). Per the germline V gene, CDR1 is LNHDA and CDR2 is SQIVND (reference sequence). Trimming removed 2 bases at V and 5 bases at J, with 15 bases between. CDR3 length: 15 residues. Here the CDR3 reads CASSISLDQGETQYF. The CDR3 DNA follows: TGTGCCAGTAGTATAAGTCTAGATCAGGGGGAGACCCAGTACTTC.

The CDR3 loop is CASSLDARNQPQHF. The CDR3 nucleotides are TGTGCCAGCAGCTTAGACGCGAGGAATCAGCCCCAGCATTTT. The rearrangement links TRBV11-2 to TRBJ1-5; D gene ambiguous. Deletions cut 0 bases from V and 4 bases from J, with 7 bases between. This CDR3 is built from 14 residues. The germline gives CDR1 SGHAT, CDR2 FQNNGV.

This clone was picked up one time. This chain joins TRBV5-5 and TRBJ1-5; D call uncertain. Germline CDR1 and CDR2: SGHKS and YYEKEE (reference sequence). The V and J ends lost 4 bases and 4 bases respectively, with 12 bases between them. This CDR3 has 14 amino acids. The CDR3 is CASSPSQRNQPQHF. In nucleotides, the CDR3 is TGTGCCAGCAGCCCATCACAGAGAAATCAGCCCCAGCATTTT.

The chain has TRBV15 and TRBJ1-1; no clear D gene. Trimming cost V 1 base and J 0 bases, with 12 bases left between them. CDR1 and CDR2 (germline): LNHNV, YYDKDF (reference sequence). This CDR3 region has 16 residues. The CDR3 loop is CATSRASEGLNTEAFF. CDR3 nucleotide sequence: TGTGCCACCAGCAGAGCCTCAGAGGGCTTGAACACTGAAGCTTTCTTT.

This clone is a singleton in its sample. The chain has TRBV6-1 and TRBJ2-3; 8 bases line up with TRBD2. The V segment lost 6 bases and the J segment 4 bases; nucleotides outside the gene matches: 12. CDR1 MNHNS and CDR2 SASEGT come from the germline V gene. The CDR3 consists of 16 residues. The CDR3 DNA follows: TGTGCCAGCAGGGAACCGGGACTAGTGGTGCCAGATACGCAGTATTTT. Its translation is CASREPGLVVPDTQYF.

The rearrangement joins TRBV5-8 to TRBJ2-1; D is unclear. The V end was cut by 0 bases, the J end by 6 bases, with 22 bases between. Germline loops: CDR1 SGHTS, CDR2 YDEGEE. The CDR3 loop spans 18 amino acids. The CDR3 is CASSLAIGRRKEPNEQFF. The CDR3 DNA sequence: TGTGCCAGCAGCTTGGCTATTGGTCGCAGGAAGGAACCCAATGAGCAGTTCTTC.

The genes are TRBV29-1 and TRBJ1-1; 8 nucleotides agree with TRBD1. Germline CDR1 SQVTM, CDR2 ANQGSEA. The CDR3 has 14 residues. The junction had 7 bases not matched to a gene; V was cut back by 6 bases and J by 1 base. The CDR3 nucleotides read TGCAGCGTGCAGACAGGGGCTACGAACACTGAAGCTTTCTTT. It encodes CSVQTGATNTEAFF.

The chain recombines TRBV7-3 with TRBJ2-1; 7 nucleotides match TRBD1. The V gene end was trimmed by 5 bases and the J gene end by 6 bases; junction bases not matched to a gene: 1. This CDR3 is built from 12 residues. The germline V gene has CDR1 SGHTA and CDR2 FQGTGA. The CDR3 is CASSRDSNEQFF. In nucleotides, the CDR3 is TGTGCCAGCAGCCGGGACAGCAATGAGCAGTTCTTC. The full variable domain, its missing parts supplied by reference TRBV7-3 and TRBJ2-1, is GAGVSQTPSNKVTEKGKYVELRCDPISGHTALYWYRQSLGQGPEFLIYFQGTGAADDSGLPNDRFFAVRPEGSVSTLKIQRTERGDSAVYLCASSRDSNEQFFGPGTRLTVL.

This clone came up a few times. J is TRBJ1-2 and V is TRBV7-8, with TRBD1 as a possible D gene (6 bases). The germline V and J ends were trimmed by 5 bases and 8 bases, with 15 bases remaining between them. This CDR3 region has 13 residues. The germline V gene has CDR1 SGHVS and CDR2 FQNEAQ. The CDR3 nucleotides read TGTGCCAGCAGCAAACAGGGCAATGAGGGCTACACCTTC. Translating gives CASSKQGNEGYTF.

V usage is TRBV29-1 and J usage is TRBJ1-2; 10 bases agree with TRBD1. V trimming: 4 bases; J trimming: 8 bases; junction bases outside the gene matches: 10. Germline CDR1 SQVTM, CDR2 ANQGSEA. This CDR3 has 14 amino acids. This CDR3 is CSVGLPGQGRGYTF. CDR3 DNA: TGCAGCGTTGGCCTTCCGGGACAGGGGCGAGGCTACACCTTC.

The CDR3 here is CAWRPGTHQETQYF. CDR3 bases: TGTGCCTGGAGGCCCGGGACTCACCAAGAGACCCAGTACTTC. The chain is built from TRBV30 and TRBJ2-5, with a tentative D call TRBD2 (6 bases). V gave up 3 bases and J gave up 0 bases, with 11 bases separating them. The CDR3 is 14 amino acids. Germline CDR1 is GTSNPN and CDR2 is SVGIG (reference sequence).

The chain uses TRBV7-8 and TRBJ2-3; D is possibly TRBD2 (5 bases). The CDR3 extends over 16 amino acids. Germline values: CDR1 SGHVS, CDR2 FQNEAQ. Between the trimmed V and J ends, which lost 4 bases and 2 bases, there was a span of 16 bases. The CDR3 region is CASSSGLLGFTDTQYF. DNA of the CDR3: TGTGCCAGCAGCTCAGGACTGCTGGGTTTCACAGATACGCAGTATTTT.

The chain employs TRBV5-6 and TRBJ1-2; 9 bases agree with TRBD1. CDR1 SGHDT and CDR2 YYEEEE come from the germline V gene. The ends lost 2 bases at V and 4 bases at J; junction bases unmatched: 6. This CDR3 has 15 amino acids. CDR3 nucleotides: TGTGCCAGCAGCTTCCCGGGACAGGGACCCTATGGCTACACCTTC. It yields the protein CASSFPGQGPYGYTF. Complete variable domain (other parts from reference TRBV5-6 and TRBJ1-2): DAGVTQSPTHLIKTRGQQVTLRCSPKSGHDTVSWYQQALGQGPQFIFQYYEEEERQRGNFPDRFSGHQFPNYSSELNVNALLLGDSALYLCASSFPGQGPYGYTFGSGTRLTVV.